This TCR beta chain was obtained from a study of control samples from healthy donors and cancer patients. V was cut by 4 bases and J by 2 bases, with 14 bases left in between. CDR1 is SGHAT, CDR2 FQNNGV, per germline. This CDR3 is 16 amino acids long. Libraries were prepared by immunoSEQ multiplex PCR; TCRdb keeps only in-frame clonotypes and omits some of them. The sample yields 150,000 or so clones, over 90% seen once. The chain carries TRBV11-2 and TRBJ2-2, with D perhaps TRBD2 (6 bases). The TCR comes from a man aged 60 to 69 with colorectal cancer. Sequenced sample: PBMCs. This chain's CDR3 is CASSYPLRENTGELFF. The CDR3 DNA is TGTGCCAGCAGCTACCCCCTGCGGGAAAACACCGGGGAGCTGTTTTTT. Together with reference TRBV11-2 and TRBJ2-2, the CDR3 gives the full variable domain: EAGVAQSPRYKIIEKRQSVAFWCNPISGHATLYWYQQILGQGPKLLIQFQNNGVVDDSQLPKDRFSAERLKGVDSTLKIQPAKLEDSAVYLCASSYPLRENTGELFFGEGSRLTVL.